One sample yielded the 29 T cell receptor beta chains listed below, sequenced in a study of cytomegalovirus exposure and HLA in healthy donors. 13 Jbeta primers and 60 Vbeta primers were used for the PCR. The method was immunoSEQ multiplex PCR; TCRdb's version includes in-frame clones alone and lacks a portion of them. The sample carries some 170,000 clones, about three quarters recorded once. Sample: PBMCs. The receptors were gathered from a woman in her twenties or thirties in good health and CMV-seronegative.

The chain employs TRBV18 and TRBJ1-1; D is unclear. The CDR3 totals 13 residues. CDR1 and CDR2 (germline): KGHSH, LQKENI. Trimming shortened V by 2 bases and J by 4 bases, and 8 bases separated the two germline ends. Here the CDR3 reads CASSPEQSTEAFF. The CDR3 nucleotides are TGTGCCAGCTCACCAGAACAGAGCACTGAAGCTTTCTTT. Variable domain in full (rest from reference TRBV18 and TRBJ1-1): NAGVMQNPRHLVRRRGQEARLRCSPMKGHSHVYWYRQLPEEGLKFMVYLQKENIIDESGMPKERFSAEFPKEGPSILRIQQVVRGDSAAYFCASSPEQSTEAFFGQGTRLTVV.

The chain joins TRBV6-5 to TRBJ2-1, with 10 bases aligning to TRBD2. The CDR3 runs 13 residues. Germline V gives CDR1 MNHEY, CDR2 SVGAGI. After removal of 10 bases from V and 6 bases from J, the junction contained 6 bases not matched to a gene. CDR3 amino acids: CATKREGGNEQFF. Here the CDR3 DNA reads TGTGCCACCAAGCGGGAGGGTGGCAATGAGCAGTTCTTC.

This clone was observed a few times. The chain has TRBV6-1 and TRBJ1-5, with 7 bases that match TRBD1. The CDR3 is 15 amino acids. J was trimmed by 3 bases and V by 1 base; bases with no gene match: 3. Germline CDR1 and CDR2: MNHNS and SASEGT. The CDR3 coding sequence is TGTGCCAGCAGTGAAGGGACAGGCCTCAATCAGCCCCAGCATTTT. Amino acid sequence: CASSEGTGLNQPQHF.

CDR3 region: CASRGLGNSGNTIYF. The CDR3 bases are TGTGCCAGCAGGGGGCTGGGTAACTCTGGAAACACCATATATTTT. The V call is TRBV21-1, the J call TRBJ1-3; TRBD1 is the table's D call, not checked against the DNA. TRBV21-1 is a pseudogene segment. The length of the CDR3 is 15 residues.

This clone was seen only once. The chain is built from TRBV7-2 and TRBJ2-1, with 7 nucleotides matching TRBD1. There are 14 residues in the CDR3. Trimming cost V 7 bases and J 9 bases; bases outside gene matches: 12. Germline values: CDR1 SGHTA, CDR2 FQGNSA. The CDR3 DNA reads TGTGCCAGCACCGACAGGGCAGGTTCCTTTGAGCAGTTCTTC. Translating gives CASTDRAGSFEQFF.

This rearrangement joins TRBV7-9 to TRBJ1-2; D is unclear. The CDR3 loop spans 13 amino acids. CDR1 is SEHNR and CDR2 is FQNEAQ in the germline V gene (reference sequence). V lost 1 base and J lost 8, with 11 bases in between. The CDR3 DNA reads as TGTGCCAGCAGCTTAGTTGAAGGGAGAGGCTACACCTTC. Translated: CASSLVEGRGYTF.

The CDR3 reads CASSFGVREVGNTIYF. CDR3 DNA: TGTGCCAGCAGTTTTGGGGTCAGGGAGGTTGGAAACACCATATATTTT. This sequence joins TRBV28 and TRBJ1-3, with TRBD1 as a possible D gene (5 bases). The CDR3 is 16 residues long. Germline V gives CDR1 MDHEN, CDR2 SYDVKM. The V end was cut by 3 bases, the J end by 3 bases, with 15 bases between.

This chain connects TRBV7-2 to TRBJ2-2; a weak D match, TRBD1 (5 bases). There are 13 residues in the CDR3. Trimming pared 5 bases from V and 7 bases from J, leaving 11 bases between. CDR1 is SGHTA and CDR2 is FQGNSA in the germline V gene. The CDR3 nucleotides read TGTGCCAGCAGCCCGACAGTCCTCGGGGAGCTGTTTTTT. Encoded protein: CASSPTVLGELFF.

V is TRBV6-1 and J is TRBJ2-3, with a possible D match to TRBD1 (6 bases). Trimming stripped 3 bases from V and 12 bases from J, with 19 bases between. The CDR3 has 14 amino acids. CDR1 and CDR2 (germline): MNHNS, SASEGT. CDR3 loop: CASSDGRGFIFQYF. The CDR3 DNA sequence: TGTGCCAGCAGTGATGGCAGGGGCTTTATTTTTCAGTATTTT.

This clone turned up a few times. V gene TRBV19 combines with J gene TRBJ2-5, with D maybe TRBD2 (5 bases). The germline V gene has CDR1 LNHDA and CDR2 SQIVND (reference sequence). This CDR3 region has 13 residues. V lost 8 bases and J lost 4, with 14 bases in between. CDR3 sequence reads: CASLDFERETQYF. The CDR3 DNA reads as TGTGCCAGTTTGGACTTTGAGAGAGAGACCCAGTACTTC.

The chain joins TRBV5-6 to TRBJ2-7, with 10 nucleotides matching TRBD1. V gave up 0 bases and J gave up 5 bases; unmatched junction bases: 11. CDR1 SGHDT and CDR2 YYEEEE come from the germline V gene. The CDR3 is 17 amino acids. The chain's CDR3 is CASSLVYWDRGSHEQYF. The CDR3 DNA reads as TGTGCCAGCAGCTTGGTGTACTGGGACAGGGGTTCCCACGAGCAGTACTTC.

The gene calls are TRBV7-6 and TRBJ2-3, with 7 bases aligning to TRBD2. Germline lookup yields CDR1 SGHVS and CDR2 FNYEAQ. V lost 3 bases and J lost 2; bases outside the gene matches: 5. The CDR3 has 15 residues. The CDR3 loop reads CASSLAGLSTDTQYF. CDR3 in DNA: TGTGCCAGCAGCTTGGCGGGACTATCCACAGATACGCAGTATTTT.

This clone was seen once. V is TRBV4-2 and J is TRBJ2-1, with 8 positions matching TRBD1. The germline CDR1 and CDR2 sequences are LGHNA and YNFKEQ. The CDR3 consists of 14 residues. V lost 2 bases and J lost 8; bases outside the gene matches: 5. The CDR3 nucleotides read TGTGCCAGCAGCCAAAAAGAGGGACAGGATGAGCAGTTCTTC. The encoded protein is CASSQKEGQDEQFF.

Only one count was recorded for this clone. V usage is TRBV19 and J usage is TRBJ2-7; 9 bases match TRBD2. The V gene's germline CDR1 is LNHDA and CDR2 SQIVND (reference sequence). This CDR3 is 13 amino acids long. V gave up 6 bases and J gave up 3 bases; unmatched junction bases: 3. The DNA of the CDR3 is TGTGCCAGTAGCTATAGCGGGAGCTACGAGCAGTACTTC. Its translation is CASSYSGSYEQYF. The entire variable domain, with the rest obtained from reference TRBV19 and TRBJ2-7, is as follows: DGGITQSPKYLFRKEGQNVTLSCEQNLNHDAMYWYRQDPGQGLRLIYYSQIVNDFQKGDIAEGYSVSREKKESFPLTVTSAQKNPTAFYLCASSYSGSYEQYFGPGTRLTVT.

The J gene is TRBJ1-6, the V gene TRBV25-1; 7 nucleotides match TRBD1. From germline, CDR1 is MGHDK and CDR2 SYGVNS. The V segment lost 5 bases and the J segment 5 bases; nucleotides outside the gene matches: 12. The CDR3 is 17 amino acids. The CDR3 spells CASSKWDRHGHNSPLHF. The CDR3 DNA reads TGTGCCAGCAGTAAGTGGGACAGACACGGGCATAATTCACCCCTCCACTTT.

The chain recombines TRBV7-8 with TRBJ2-5, with unresolved D. CDR1 is SGHVS, CDR2 FQNEAQ, per germline. This CDR3 region has 14 residues. Trimming pared 1 base from V and 7 bases from J, leaving 13 bases between. The CDR3 sequence: CASSLGVASGTQYF. The CDR3 DNA is TGTGCCAGCAGCTTAGGTGTAGCCTCCGGGACCCAGTACTTC.

V usage is TRBV5-6 and J usage is TRBJ2-7, with 16 bases fitting TRBD2. Per the germline V gene, CDR1 is SGHDT and CDR2 is YYEEEE. Trimming cost V 2 bases and J 7 bases; bases outside gene matches: 6. The CDR3 spans 16 residues. In nucleotides, the CDR3 is TGTGCCAGCAGCTTACCGGGACTAGCGGGAGGGGGAGAGCAGTACTTC. This translates into CASSLPGLAGGGEQYF.

The chain links TRBV5-4 to TRBJ2-1; TRBD1 matches 9 bases. The CDR3 covers 13 residues. V shed 5 bases, J shed 7 bases, and the junction held 4 bases outside the gene matches. Germline assignment: CDR1 SGHNT and CDR2 YYREEE (reference sequence). CDR3 loop: CASRRQGENEQFF. CDR3 bases: TGTGCCAGCAGAAGACAGGGGGAAAATGAGCAGTTCTTC.

The chain couples TRBV29-1 to TRBJ2-3; possibly TRBD2 for D (5 bases). V was clipped by 8 bases and J by 0 bases, with 21 bases between them. Germline CDR1 SQVTM, CDR2 ANQGSEA. This CDR3 region has 16 residues. The CDR3 here is CSSAPLGGSSTDTQYF. CDR3 nucleotides: TGCAGCTCCGCGCCGTTAGGAGGATCTAGCACAGATACGCAGTATTTT.

The rearrangement joins TRBV29-1 to TRBJ2-1; 9 bases align to TRBD1. J gave up 8 bases and V 4 bases, and 12 bases lay outside the gene matches. CDR1 and CDR2 (germline): SQVTM, ANQGSEA. This CDR3 spans 15 amino acids. CDR3 DNA sequence: TGCAGCGTTGGTTACACAGGGGGCGCGGGTCATGAGCAGTTCTTC. Amino acid sequence: CSVGYTGGAGHEQFF.

The V gene is TRBV11-2, the J gene TRBJ1-5; TRBD1 might be the D (5 bases). V dropped 1 base and J dropped 6 bases, with 10 bases sitting between them. Per germline, CDR1 SGHAT and CDR2 FQNNGV. The CDR3 runs to 14 residues. The CDR3 spells CASSLGLRGQPQHF. The CDR3 region has the DNA TGTGCCAGCAGCTTAGGTCTTAGGGGTCAGCCCCAGCATTTT.

V is TRBV6-5 and J is TRBJ2-5; 8 bases match TRBD2. The CDR3 runs 15 residues. Trimming at V came to 0 bases and at J to 5 bases, leaving 5 bases not matched to a gene. Germline values: CDR1 MNHEY, CDR2 SVGAGI. As DNA, the CDR3 is TGTGCCAGCAGTTACTCGTTTTCGGGGGGGGAGACCCAGTACTTC. Encoded protein: CASSYSFSGGETQYF.

The sample holds a few counts of this clone. The chain combines TRBV6-4 with TRBJ1-2, with a tentative D call TRBD1 (5 bases). The ends were cut back, 7 bases at V and 8 bases at J, with 20 bases in the middle. The V gene's germline CDR1 is MRHNA and CDR2 SNTAGT. CDR3 length: 14 residues. CDR3 nucleotides: TGTGCCAGCAAAGAAGGCGGGGGGATGGGGGGCTACACCTTC. It codes for CASKEGGGMGGYTF.

The chain links TRBV6-1 to TRBJ2-7, with D maybe TRBD2 (8 bases). The CDR3 consists of 16 residues. V lost 1 base and J 3 bases, leaving 16 bases between the germline ends. CDR1 MNHNS and CDR2 SASEGT come from the germline V gene. CDR3 coding DNA: TGTGCCAGCAGTGAAGTCGGGAGGGACAGAAACTACGAGCAGTACTTC. It codes for CASSEVGRDRNYEQYF.

The chain links TRBV7-9 to TRBJ2-1; 8 bases are a match to TRBD2. V dropped 1 base and J dropped 6; count of bases not matched to a gene: 8. Germline V lookup: CDR1 SEHNR, CDR2 FQNEAQ (reference sequence). This CDR3 spans 16 amino acids. The CDR3 DNA reads TGTGCCAGCAGCTTAGTACGCAGCGGGAGTATCAATGAGCAGTTCTTC. The encoded protein is CASSLVRSGSINEQFF.

The V and J genes are TRBV11-2 and TRBJ2-7, with 8 positions matching TRBD2. V trimming: 3 bases; J trimming: 5 bases; junction bases outside the gene matches: 3. Germline CDR1 is SGHAT and CDR2 is FQNNGV. The length of the CDR3 is 13 residues. The CDR3 region has the DNA TGTGCCAGCAGCTTCGGGGGGGGAAACGAGCAGTACTTC. It encodes CASSFGGGNEQYF.

The chain employs TRBV6-6 and TRBJ1-1; the match to TRBD1 covers 9 bases. CDR3 size: 15 residues. The germline V gene encodes CDR1 MNHNY and CDR2 SVGAGI (reference sequence). With 5 bases clipped from V and 0 bases from J, the junction kept 4 bases outside the gene matches. In nucleotides, the CDR3 is TGTGCCAGCAGTACCGGACAGGGGATGAACACTGAAGCTTTCTTT. Protein: CASSTGQGMNTEAFF.

The chain employs TRBV5-1 and TRBJ2-7; tentative D call: TRBD2 (6 bases). The V and J ends lost 2 bases and 3 bases respectively, with 12 bases between them. Germline assignment: CDR1 SGHRS and CDR2 YFSETQ. This CDR3 comprises 14 residues. CDR3 sequence: CASSFGGQFYEQYF. CDR3 coding DNA: TGCGCCAGCAGCTTTGGAGGGCAGTTCTACGAGCAGTACTTC.

The chain couples TRBV9 to TRBJ2-2, with 8 bases identical to TRBD2. This CDR3 contains 16 residues. Germline CDR1 is SGDLS and CDR2 is YYNGEE. V trimming: 4 bases; J trimming: 2 bases; junction bases outside the gene matches: 7. The CDR3 DNA reads as TGTGCCAGCAGCCTATATAGCGGGACTAACACCGGGGAGCTGTTTTTT. It encodes CASSLYSGTNTGELFF. Full variable domain (rest looked up from reference TRBV9 and TRBJ2-2): DSGVTQTPKHLITATGQRVTLRCSPRSGDLSVYWYQQSLDQGLQFLIQYYNGEERAKGNILERFSAQQFPDLHSELNLSSLELGDSALYFCASSLYSGTNTGELFFGEGSRLTVL.